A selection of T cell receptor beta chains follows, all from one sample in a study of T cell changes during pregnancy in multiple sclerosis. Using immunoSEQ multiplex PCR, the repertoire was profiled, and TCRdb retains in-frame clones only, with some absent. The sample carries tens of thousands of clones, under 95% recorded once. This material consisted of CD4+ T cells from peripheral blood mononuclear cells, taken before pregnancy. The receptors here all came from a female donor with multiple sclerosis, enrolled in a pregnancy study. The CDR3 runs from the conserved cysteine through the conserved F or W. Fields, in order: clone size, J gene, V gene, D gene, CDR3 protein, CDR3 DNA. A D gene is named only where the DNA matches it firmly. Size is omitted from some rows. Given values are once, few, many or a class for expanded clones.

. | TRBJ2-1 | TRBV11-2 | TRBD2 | CASSLGLYSGRGNEQFF | TGTGCCAGCAGCTTGGGTTTGTATAGCGGGAGGGGAAATGAGCAGTTCTTC
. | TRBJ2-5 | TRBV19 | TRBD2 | CASSIGLAIQETQYF | TGTGCCAGTAGTATAGGACTAGCGATCCAAGAGACCCAGTACTTC
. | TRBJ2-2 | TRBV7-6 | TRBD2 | CASSVGLAGGDSTGELFF | TGTGCCAGCAGCGTCGGACTAGCGGGAGGGGATAGCACCGGGGAGCTGTTTTTT
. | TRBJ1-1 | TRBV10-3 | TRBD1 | CAIQGDRENTEAFF | TGTGCCATCCAGGGAGACAGGGAGAACACTGAAGCTTTCTTT
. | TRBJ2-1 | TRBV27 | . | CASSLSGRGRYNEQFF | TGTGCCAGCAGTTTATCCGGCAGGGGAAGGTACAATGAGCAGTTCTTC
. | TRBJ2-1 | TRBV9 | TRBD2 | CASSVEAGVGNEQFF | TGTGCCAGCAGCGTAGAAGCGGGAGTGGGTAATGAGCAGTTCTTC
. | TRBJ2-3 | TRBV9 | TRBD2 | CASSVPSGSTDTQYF | TGTGCCAGCAGCGTCCCTAGCGGAAGCACAGATACGCAGTATTTT
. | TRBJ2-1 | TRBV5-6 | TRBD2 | CASSLPVAGDEQFF | TGTGCCAGCAGCCTGCCCGTGGCGGGGGATGAGCAGTTCTTC
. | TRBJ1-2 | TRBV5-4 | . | CASSHPDYGYTF | TGTGCCAGCAGCCATCCAGACTATGGCTACACCTTC
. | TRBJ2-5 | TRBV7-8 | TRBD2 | CASSSGLALGETQYF | TGTGCCAGCAGCTCCGGACTAGCGCTGGGGGAGACCCAGTACTTC
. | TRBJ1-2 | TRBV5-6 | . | CASSSRAGVSYGYTF | TGTGCCAGCAGTTCACGAGCAGGGGTGAGCTACGGCTACACCTTC
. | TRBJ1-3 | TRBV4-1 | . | CASSHAGQGATGNTIYF | TGCGCCAGCAGCCATGCCGGGCAGGGTGCGACTGGAAACACCATATATTTT
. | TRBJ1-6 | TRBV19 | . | CASSIRQGNSPLHF | TGTGCCAGTAGTATACGGCAGGGAAATTCACCCCTCCACTTT
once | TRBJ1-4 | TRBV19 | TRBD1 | CASSVGTATNEKLFF | TGTGCCAGTAGTGTGGGGACAGCAACTAATGAAAAACTGTTTTTT
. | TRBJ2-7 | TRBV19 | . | CASSLPGDAYEQYF | TGTGCCAGTAGTCTCCCGGGGGACGCATACGAGCAGTACTTC
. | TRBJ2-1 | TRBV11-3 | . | CASSPSARGDNEQFF | TGTGCCAGCAGCCCGTCAGCCCGGGGAGACAATGAGCAGTTCTTC
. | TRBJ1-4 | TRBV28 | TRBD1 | CASKTGGAANEKLFF | TGTGCCAGCAAAACAGGGGGGGCGGCTAATGAAAAACTGTTTTTT
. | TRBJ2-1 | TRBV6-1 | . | CASVAGTLSHNEQFF | TGTGCCAGCGTTGCCGGGACACTTAGCCACAATGAGCAGTTCTTC
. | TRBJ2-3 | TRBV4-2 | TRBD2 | CASSLRGGASGSTDTQYF | TGTGCCAGCAGCCTCCGAGGCGGGGCTAGCGGGAGCACAGATACGCAGTATTTT
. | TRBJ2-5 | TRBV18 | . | CASSSLQAETQYF | TGTGCCAGCTCATCCCTCCAGGCGGAGACCCAGTACTTC
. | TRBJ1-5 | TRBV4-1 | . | CASSLPGGARQPQHF | TGCGCCAGCAGCCTCCCTGGGGGGGCTCGACAGCCCCAGCATTTT
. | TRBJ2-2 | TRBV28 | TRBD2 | CASSTTSRGRRTGGELFF | TGTGCCAGCAGCACCACATCGCGGGGGAGGAGGACGGGAGGGGAGCTGTTTTTT
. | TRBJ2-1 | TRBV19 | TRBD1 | CASRTGTNYNEQFF | TGTGCCAGTAGGACAGGGACAAACTACAATGAGCAGTTCTTC
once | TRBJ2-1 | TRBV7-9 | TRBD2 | CASSLFRGGIGEQFF | TGTGCCAGCAGCTTATTTCGGGGGGGCATTGGTGAGCAGTTCTTC
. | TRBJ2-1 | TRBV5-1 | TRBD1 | CASSLARDRDNHEQFF | TGCGCCAGCAGCTTGGCCCGGGACAGGGATAACCATGAGCAGTTCTTC
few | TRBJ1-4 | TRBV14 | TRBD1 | CACSRRTGLFF | TGTGCCTGCTCGAGGCGGACAGGGCTGTTTTTT
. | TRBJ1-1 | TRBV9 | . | CASSGSAEAFF | TGTGCCAGCAGCGGGTCGGCTGAAGCTTTCTTT
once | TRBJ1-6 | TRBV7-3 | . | CASSLTHHNSPLHF | TGTGCCAGCAGCTTAACACACCATAATTCACCCCTCCACTTT
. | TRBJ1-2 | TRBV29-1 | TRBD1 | CSVRDRALINYGYTF | TGCAGCGTTCGGGACAGGGCCCTAATAAACTATGGCTACACCTTC
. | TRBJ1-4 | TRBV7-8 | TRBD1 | CASRRDRVGTNEKLFF | TGTGCCAGCAGGCGGGACAGAGTCGGCACTAATGAAAAACTGTTTTTT
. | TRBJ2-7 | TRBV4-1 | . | CASSQDLTRDEQYF | TGCGCCAGCAGCCAAGATCTGACGAGGGACGAGCAGTACTTC
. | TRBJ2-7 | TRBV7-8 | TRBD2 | CASSLVAGGSYEQYF | TGTGCCAGCAGCTTAGTTGCGGGAGGGAGCTACGAGCAGTACTTC
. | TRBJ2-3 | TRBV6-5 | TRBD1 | CASSSQGASTDTQYF | TGTGCCAGCAGTTCACAGGGGGCTAGCACAGATACGCAGTATTTT
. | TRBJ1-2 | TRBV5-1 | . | CASSLVPGEGPNYGYTF | TGCGCCAGCAGCTTGGTTCCGGGGGAGGGTCCCAACTATGGCTACACCTTC
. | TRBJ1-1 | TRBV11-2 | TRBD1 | CASSPPIRGPTEAFF | TGTGCCAGCAGCCCACCAATCAGGGGGCCCACTGAAGCTTTCTTT
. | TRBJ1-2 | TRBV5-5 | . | CASSPAGRVQVYTF | TGTGCCAGCAGCCCGGCGGGACGCGTTCAAGTCTACACCTTC
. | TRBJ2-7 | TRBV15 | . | CATSRVGAAGEQYF | TGTGCCACCAGCAGAGTGGGGGCAGCTGGCGAGCAGTACTTC
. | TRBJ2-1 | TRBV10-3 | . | CAISDRRAQYNEQFF | TGTGCCATCAGTGACAGGCGGGCACAATACAATGAGCAGTTCTTC
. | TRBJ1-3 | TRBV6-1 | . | CASSGGGGGNTIYF | TGTGCCAGCAGTGGTGGGGGAGGAGGAAACACCATATATTTT
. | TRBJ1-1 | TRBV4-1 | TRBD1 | CASRGDRGSDTEAFF | TGCGCCAGCAGGGGCGACAGGGGTAGCGACACTGAAGCTTTCTTT
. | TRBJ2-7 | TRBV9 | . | CASSPEGGAVSYEQYF | TGTGCCAGCAGCCCCGAGGGGGGGGCAGTATCCTACGAGCAGTACTTC